The table lists the clone carrying this T cell receptor beta chain with a few counts. Its antigen is undetermined. These data come from a study of beta chain features in type 1 diabetes. Whole-study findings and limits: There was a moderate but significant shortening of TCRB CDR3s in all four CD4+ subsets of Type 1 diabetes patients. More deletions and fewer insertions at VDJ junctions were seen in type 1 diabetes patients. Whether TCRB rearrangement is influenced by HLA type was left unresolved in this analysis.

Reverse transcription of all isolated RNA meant that expressed TCRB transcripts were sequenced. The method was immunoSEQ multiplex PCR; TCRdb's version includes in-frame clones alone and lacks a portion of them. Of almost 350,000 clones listed, 6.5% to 10% are singletons. Sorted CD4+ subsets: naive, central memory, regulatory, stem cell-like memory (CD45RO/CCR7/CD25/CD127/CD95/CD27 panel). CDR1 and CDR2 from the germline V gene are LGHNA and YSLEER. CDR3 length equals 17 residues. Trimming removed 0 bases from V and 3 bases from J, with 15 bases in between. The sample taken for sequencing was central memory CD4+ T cells from blood. This receptor was taken from a woman younger than 35 in good health. The chain joins TRBV4-3 to TRBJ2-4; no clear D. DNA of the CDR3: TGCGCCAGCAGCCAAGACCTGGGTGTAGCTTTCAAAAACATTCAGTACTTC. As protein: CASSQDLGVAFKNIQYF.